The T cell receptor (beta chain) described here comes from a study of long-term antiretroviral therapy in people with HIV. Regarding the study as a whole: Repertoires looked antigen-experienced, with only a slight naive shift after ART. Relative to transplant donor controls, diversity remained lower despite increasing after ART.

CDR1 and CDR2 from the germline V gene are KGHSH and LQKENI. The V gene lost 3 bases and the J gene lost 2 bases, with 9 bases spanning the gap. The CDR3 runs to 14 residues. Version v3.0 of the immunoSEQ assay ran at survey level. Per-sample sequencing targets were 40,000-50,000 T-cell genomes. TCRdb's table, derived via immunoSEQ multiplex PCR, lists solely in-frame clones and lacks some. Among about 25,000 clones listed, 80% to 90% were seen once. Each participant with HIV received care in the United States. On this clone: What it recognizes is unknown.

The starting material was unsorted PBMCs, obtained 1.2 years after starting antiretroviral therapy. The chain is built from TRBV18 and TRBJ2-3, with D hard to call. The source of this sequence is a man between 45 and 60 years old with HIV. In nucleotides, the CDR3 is TGTGCCAGCTCACCCCAACCCCTCACAGATACGCAGTATTTT. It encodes CASSPQPLTDTQYF.